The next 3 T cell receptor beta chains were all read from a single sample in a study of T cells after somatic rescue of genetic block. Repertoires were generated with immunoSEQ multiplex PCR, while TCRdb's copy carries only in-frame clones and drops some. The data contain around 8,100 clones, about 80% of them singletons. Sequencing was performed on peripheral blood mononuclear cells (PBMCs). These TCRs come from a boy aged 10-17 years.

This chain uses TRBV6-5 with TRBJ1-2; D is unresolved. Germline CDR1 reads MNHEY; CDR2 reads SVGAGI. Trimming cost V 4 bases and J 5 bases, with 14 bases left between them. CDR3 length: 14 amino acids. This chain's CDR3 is CASSFGPAAYGYTF. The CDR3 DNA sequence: TGTGCCAGCAGTTTCGGACCCGCGGCTTATGGCTACACCTTC.

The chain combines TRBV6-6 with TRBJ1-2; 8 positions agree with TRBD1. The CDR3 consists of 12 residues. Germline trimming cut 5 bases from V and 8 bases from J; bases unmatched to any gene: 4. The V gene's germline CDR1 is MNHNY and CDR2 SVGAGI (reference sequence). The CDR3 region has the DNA TGTGCCAGCAGTGAGACAGGGGTGGGCTACACCTTC. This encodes CASSETGVGYTF.

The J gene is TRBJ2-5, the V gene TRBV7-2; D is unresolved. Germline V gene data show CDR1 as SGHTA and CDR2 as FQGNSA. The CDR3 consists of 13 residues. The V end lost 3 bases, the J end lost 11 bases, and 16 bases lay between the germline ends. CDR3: CASSLRSGQRQYF. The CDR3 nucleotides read TGTGCCAGCAGCTTGAGGAGTGGGCAGCGACAGTACTTC.